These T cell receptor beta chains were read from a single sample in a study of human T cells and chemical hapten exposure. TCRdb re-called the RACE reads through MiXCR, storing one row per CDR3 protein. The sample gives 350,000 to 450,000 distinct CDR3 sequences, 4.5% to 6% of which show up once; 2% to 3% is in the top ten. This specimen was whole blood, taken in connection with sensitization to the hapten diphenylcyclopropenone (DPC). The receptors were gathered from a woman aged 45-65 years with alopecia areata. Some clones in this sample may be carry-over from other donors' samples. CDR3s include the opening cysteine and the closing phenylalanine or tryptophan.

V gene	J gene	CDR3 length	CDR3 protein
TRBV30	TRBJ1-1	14	CAWSVLQGYTEAFF
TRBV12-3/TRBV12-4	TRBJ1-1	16	CASSLRVRMVNTEAFF
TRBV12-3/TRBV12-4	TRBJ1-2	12	CASSYRYYGYTF
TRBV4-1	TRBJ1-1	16	CASSQDGPAAYREAFF
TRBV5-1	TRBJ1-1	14	CASSLLSGNPEAFF
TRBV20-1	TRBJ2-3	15	CSARDYLLVGDTQYF
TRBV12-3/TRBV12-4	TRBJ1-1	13	CASSLRTGSSAFF
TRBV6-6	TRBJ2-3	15	CASSRAGGGTDTQYF
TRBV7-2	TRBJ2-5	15	CASSRRLAVQETQYF
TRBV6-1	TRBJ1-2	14	CASSEAWYTDGYTF
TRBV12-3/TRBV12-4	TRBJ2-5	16	CASSSGLAGVSKTQYF
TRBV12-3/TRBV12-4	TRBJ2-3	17	CASSQRQGGIAADTQYF
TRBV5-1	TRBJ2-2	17	CASRGTSGSGNTGELFF
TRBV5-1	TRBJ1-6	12	CASTTGNSPLHF
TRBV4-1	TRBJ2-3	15	CASSPTGDNTDTQYF
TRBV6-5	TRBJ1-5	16	CASSYSGTGGGQPQHF
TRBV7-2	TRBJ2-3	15	CASSLAGRHTDTQYF
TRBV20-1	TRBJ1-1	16	CSAYTRNRGSNTEAFF
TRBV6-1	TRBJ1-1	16	CASSGGRGLGNTEAFF
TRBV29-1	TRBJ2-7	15	CSAMDPGQGAGEQYF
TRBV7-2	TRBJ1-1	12	CASSLYVGNAFF
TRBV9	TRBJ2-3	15	CASSATGAVADTQYF
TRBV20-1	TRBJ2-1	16	CSARDQTSGRGNEQFF
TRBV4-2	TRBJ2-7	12	CASSQGPSEQYF
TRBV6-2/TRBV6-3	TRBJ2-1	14	CASSYRGAYNEQFF
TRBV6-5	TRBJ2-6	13	CASSWGSRGQLTF
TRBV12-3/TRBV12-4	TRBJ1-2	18	CASSKDRDRGWGSSGYTF
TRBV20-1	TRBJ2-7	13	CSAHGGLAVEQYF
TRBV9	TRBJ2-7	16	CASSFTAGTSSYEQYF
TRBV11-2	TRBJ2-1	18	CASSTLAGGSPFYNEQFF
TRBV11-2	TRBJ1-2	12	CASSSGGTGYTF
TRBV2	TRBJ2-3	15	CASKGLPSSTDTQYF
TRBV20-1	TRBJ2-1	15	CSARPPSGGVGEQFF
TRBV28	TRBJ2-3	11	CASSLHGSWYF
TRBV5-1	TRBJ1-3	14	CASSKGLSGNTIYF
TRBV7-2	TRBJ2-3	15	CASSLVGGGTDTQYF
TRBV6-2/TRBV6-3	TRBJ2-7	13	CASNPSGTYEQYF
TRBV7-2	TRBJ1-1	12	CASRQGFAEAFF
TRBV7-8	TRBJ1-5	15	CASSLEPGLQQPQHF
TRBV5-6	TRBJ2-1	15	CASSSRGLGYNEQFF
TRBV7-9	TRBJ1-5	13	CASSLGPGQPQHF
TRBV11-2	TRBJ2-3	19	CASSLEPGPTRAGTDTQYF
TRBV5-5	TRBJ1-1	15	CASSSRGATNTEAFF
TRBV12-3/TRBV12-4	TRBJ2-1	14	CASRRQGGNNEQFF
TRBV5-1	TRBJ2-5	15	CASTVSTALQETQYF
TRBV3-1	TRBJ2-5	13	CASSRRGGETQYF
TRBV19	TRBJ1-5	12	CASQELNQPQHF
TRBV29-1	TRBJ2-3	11	CSVGRGRTQYF
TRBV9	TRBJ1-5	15	CASSEGVDLNQPQHF
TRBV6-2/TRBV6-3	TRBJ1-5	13	CARPQGSNQPQHF
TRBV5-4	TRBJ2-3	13	CASSRDSSGTQYF
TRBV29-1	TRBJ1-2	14	CSVGPREDDYGYTF
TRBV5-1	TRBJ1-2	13	CASSLIGAYGYTF
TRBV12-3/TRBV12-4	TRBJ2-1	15	CASSLSGGQSNEQFF
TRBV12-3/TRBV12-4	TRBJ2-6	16	CASSRGRTAGANVLTF